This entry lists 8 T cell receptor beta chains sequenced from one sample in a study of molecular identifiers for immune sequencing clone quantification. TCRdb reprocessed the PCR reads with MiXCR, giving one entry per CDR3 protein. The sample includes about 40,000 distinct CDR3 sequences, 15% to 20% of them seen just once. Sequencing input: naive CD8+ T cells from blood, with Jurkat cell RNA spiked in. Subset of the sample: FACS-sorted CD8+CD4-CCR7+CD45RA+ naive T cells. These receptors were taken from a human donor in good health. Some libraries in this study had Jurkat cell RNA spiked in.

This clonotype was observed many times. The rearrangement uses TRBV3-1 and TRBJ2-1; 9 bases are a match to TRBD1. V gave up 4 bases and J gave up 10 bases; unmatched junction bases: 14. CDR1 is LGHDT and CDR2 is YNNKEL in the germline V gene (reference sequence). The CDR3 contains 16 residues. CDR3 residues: CASSPISQGALTEQFF. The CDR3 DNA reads TGTGCCAGCAGCCCAATCTCACAGGGGGCTTTAACCGAGCAGTTCTTC.

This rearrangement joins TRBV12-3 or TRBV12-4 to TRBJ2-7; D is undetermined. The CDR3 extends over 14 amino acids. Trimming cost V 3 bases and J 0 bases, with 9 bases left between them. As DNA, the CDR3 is TGTGCCAGCAGTTTTCAAGAAAACTCCTACGAGCAGTACTTC. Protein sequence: CASSFQENSYEQYF.

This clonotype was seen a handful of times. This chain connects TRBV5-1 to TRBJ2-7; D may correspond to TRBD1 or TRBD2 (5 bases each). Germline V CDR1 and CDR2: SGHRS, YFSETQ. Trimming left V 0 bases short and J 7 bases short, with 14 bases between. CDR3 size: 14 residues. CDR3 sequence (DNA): TGCGCCAGCAGCTTGGGGGACGGATCCTTGGAGCAGTACTTC. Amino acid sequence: CASSLGDGSLEQYF. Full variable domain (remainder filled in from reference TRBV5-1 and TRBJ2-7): KAGVTQTPRYLIKTRGQQVTLSCSPISGHRSVSWYQQTPGQGLQFLFEYFSETQRNKGNFPGRFSGRQFSNSRSEMNVSTLELGDSALYLCASSLGDGSLEQYFGPGTRLTVT.

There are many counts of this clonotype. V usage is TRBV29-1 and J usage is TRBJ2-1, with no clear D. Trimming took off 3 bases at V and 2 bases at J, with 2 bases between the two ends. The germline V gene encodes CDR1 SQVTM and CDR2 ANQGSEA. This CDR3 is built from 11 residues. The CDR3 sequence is CSVDTYNEQFF. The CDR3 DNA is TGCAGCGTTGATACCTACAATGAGCAGTTCTTC.

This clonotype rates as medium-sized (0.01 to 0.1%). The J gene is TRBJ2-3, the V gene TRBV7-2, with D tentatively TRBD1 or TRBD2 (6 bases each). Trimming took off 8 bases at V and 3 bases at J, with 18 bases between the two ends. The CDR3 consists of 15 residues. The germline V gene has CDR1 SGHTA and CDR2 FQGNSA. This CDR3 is CASGVGGIETDTQYF. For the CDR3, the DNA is TGTGCCAGCGGGGTAGGGGGGATTGAGACAGATACGCAGTATTTT. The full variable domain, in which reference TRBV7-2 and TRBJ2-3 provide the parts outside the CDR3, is GAGVSQSPSNKVTEKGKDVELRCDPISGHTALYWYRQSLGQGLEFLIYFQGNSAPDKSGLPSDRFSAERTGGSVSTLTIQRTQQEDSAVYLCASGVGGIETDTQYFGPGTRLTVL.

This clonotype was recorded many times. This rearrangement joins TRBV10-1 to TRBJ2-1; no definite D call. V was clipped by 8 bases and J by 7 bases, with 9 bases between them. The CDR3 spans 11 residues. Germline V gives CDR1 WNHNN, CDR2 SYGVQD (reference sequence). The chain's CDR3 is CASGPLNEQFF. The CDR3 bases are TGCGCCAGCGGACCACTGAATGAGCAGTTCTTC.

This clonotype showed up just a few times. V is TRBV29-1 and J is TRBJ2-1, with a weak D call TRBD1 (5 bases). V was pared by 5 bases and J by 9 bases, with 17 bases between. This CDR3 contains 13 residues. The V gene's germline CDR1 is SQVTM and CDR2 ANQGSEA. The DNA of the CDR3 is TGCAGCGTTCCCCTCAGGGCCGCAGGTGAGCAGTTCTTC. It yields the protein CSVPLRAAGEQFF.

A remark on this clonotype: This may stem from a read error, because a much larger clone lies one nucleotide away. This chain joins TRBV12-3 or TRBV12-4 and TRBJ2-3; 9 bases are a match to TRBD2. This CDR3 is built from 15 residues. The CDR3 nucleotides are TGTGTCAGCAGCCACGGACTAGCGAGCACAGATACGCAGTATTTT. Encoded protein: CVSSHGLASTDTQYF.